This TCR beta chain was captured in a study of radiotherapy plus CTLA-4 blockade in lung cancer. Study summary: Roughly 17% of enrolled patients responded objectively, and roughly 31% had disease control.

TCRdb's table, derived via immunoSEQ multiplex PCR, lists solely in-frame clones and lacks some. The sample has around 41,000 clones; roughly 67% are singletons. This clone was detected only a few times. The CDR3 sequence is 18 residues long. Germline V lookup: CDR1 SGDLS, CDR2 YYNGEE. Trimming cost V 4 bases and J 0 bases, with 20 bases left between them. This sample comprised peripheral blood, obtained from a patient treated with radiotherapy plus ipilimumab. The TCR sequence derives from a human donor with non-small cell lung cancer who had a partial response to radiotherapy plus ipilimumab. The chain has TRBV9 and TRBJ1-3; no definite D call. The CDR3 loop is CASSQVAVTAVSGNTIYF. The CDR3 coding sequence is TGTGCCAGCAGCCAAGTCGCCGTGACTGCCGTCTCTGGAAACACCATATATTTT. Full variable domain (rest looked up from reference TRBV9 and TRBJ1-3): DSGVTQTPKHLITATGQRVTLRCSPRSGDLSVYWYQQSLDQGLQFLIQYYNGEERAKGNILERFSAQQFPDLHSELNLSSLELGDSALYFCASSQVAVTAVSGNTIYFGEGSWLTVV.